Each of the 18 T cell receptor beta chains below was sequenced from the same sample in a study of shared clonotypes between healthy human individuals. Repertoires were generated with immunoSEQ multiplex PCR, while TCRdb's copy carries only in-frame clones and drops some. The sample lists fewer than 500,000 clones; about 79% were seen once. Sequencing was carried out using PBMCs. All receptors derive from a woman in her thirties or forties in good health. Some clones in this sample may be carry-over from other donors' samples.

This clone has only a few counts. The chain has TRBV10-3 and TRBJ1-3, with D unresolved. CDR3 size: 10 residues. With 8 bases removed from V and 8 bases from J, the gap between germline ends came to 7 bases. Looked up from germline, CDR1 is ENHRY and CDR2 is SYGVKD. For the CDR3, the DNA is TGTGCCATCGGGCGAGACACCATATATTTT. Translation gives CAIGRDTIYF.

This clone has only one observation. The chain carries TRBV27 and TRBJ2-1; possible D gene TRBD1, 6 bases. This CDR3 is 13 amino acids long. The V and J ends lost 5 bases and 9 bases respectively, with 14 bases between them. CDR1 is MNHEY and CDR2 is SMNVEV in the germline V gene (reference sequence). The chain's CDR3 is CASSPSQGLEQFF. The CDR3 DNA reads TGTGCCAGCAGTCCTTCCCAGGGGCTTGAGCAGTTCTTC.

This chain uses TRBV11-2 with TRBJ2-7; 11 nucleotides match TRBD1. The CDR3 runs to 15 residues. With 2 bases clipped from V and 6 bases from J, the junction kept 6 bases outside the gene matches. The germline gives CDR1 SGHAT, CDR2 FQNNGV. In nucleotides, the CDR3 is TGTGCCAGCAGCTTAAACCCCGGGACAGGGGGCGAGCAGTACTTC. This sequence encodes CASSLNPGTGGEQYF.

This clone is a singleton in its sample. V and J are TRBV7-9 and TRBJ1-1; tentative D call: TRBD1 (6 bases). V was pared by 4 bases and J by 1 base, with 25 bases between. Germline loops: CDR1 SEHNR, CDR2 FQNEAQ (reference sequence). This CDR3 comprises 19 residues. Here the CDR3 DNA reads TGTGCCAGCAGCTCATCCCGATGGAGGGGGGCAAATACGAACACTGAAGCTTTCTTT. This translates into CASSSSRWRGANTNTEAFF.

J is TRBJ2-2 and V is TRBV29-1, with 7 bases fitting TRBD2. The germline CDR1 and CDR2 sequences are SQVTM and ANQGSEA. Losses at the gene ends were 6 bases for V and 0 bases for J; bases not matched to a gene: 7. This CDR3 has 15 residues. The CDR3 DNA reads TGCAGCGTCGAAAAGGGACTATCGAACACCGGGGAGCTGTTTTTT. Its protein product is CSVEKGLSNTGELFF.

This chain links TRBV29-1 with TRBJ2-5; 9 bases fit TRBD2. The CDR3 is 14 amino acids. CDR1 and CDR2 (germline): SQVTM, ANQGSEA. With 3 bases clipped from V and 6 bases from J, the junction kept 8 bases outside the gene matches. The CDR3 sequence is CSVDGLAGPKTQYF. The CDR3 coding sequence is TGCAGCGTTGATGGGCTAGCGGGGCCCAAGACCCAGTACTTC.

J is TRBJ2-3 and V is TRBV5-1; perhaps TRBD2 as D (6 bases). Trimming left V 4 bases short and J 1 base short, with 13 bases between. CDR1 is SGHRS and CDR2 is YFSETQ in the germline V gene. The CDR3 has 15 residues. The CDR3, as DNA: TGCGCCAGCAGCCGGGACTTAAGGGGCACAGATACGCAGTATTTT. Residues: CASSRDLRGTDTQYF. The variable domain in full, completed from reference TRBV5-1 and TRBJ2-3, reads KAGVTQTPRYLIKTRGQQVTLSCSPISGHRSVSWYQQTPGQGLQFLFEYFSETQRNKGNFPGRFSGRQFSNSRSEMNVSTLELGDSALYLCASSRDLRGTDTQYFGPGTRLTVL.

The J gene is TRBJ1-2, the V gene TRBV5-6; D unresolved. Germline V gene sequence: CDR1 SGHDT, CDR2 YYEEEE. The germline V and J ends were trimmed by 0 bases and 10 bases, with 13 bases remaining between them. CDR3 length: 13 amino acids. The CDR3 DNA sequence: TGTGCCAGCAGCTTGGGGACGGTGTCGGACTACACCTTC. This encodes CASSLGTVSDYTF. The full variable domain, in which reference TRBV5-6 and TRBJ1-2 provide the parts outside the CDR3, is DAGVTQSPTHLIKTRGQQVTLRCSPKSGHDTVSWYQQALGQGPQFIFQYYEEEERQRGNFPDRFSGHQFPNYSSELNVNALLLGDSALYLCASSLGTVSDYTFGSGTRLTVV.

The gene calls are TRBV5-6 and TRBJ2-7; possibly TRBD2 for D (5 bases). V was cut by 4 bases and J by 8 bases, with 13 bases left in between. Looked up from germline, CDR1 is SGHDT and CDR2 is YYEEEE. The CDR3 has 12 amino acids. The CDR3 reads CASSPGSGKQYF. CDR3 nucleotide sequence: TGTGCCAGCAGCCCGGGGTCTGGCAAGCAGTACTTC.

CDR3 coding DNA: TGTGCCAGCAGCGCCCGGGGGAATCGGGGGGTGCAGTTCTTC. Protein sequence: CASSARGNRGVQFF. The V gene is TRBV11-2, the J gene TRBJ2-1; the match to TRBD2 covers 7 bases. J was trimmed by 12 bases and V by 5 bases; bases with no gene match: 13. This CDR3 contains 14 residues. Per the germline V gene, CDR1 is SGHAT and CDR2 is FQNNGV. Looking up the rest from reference TRBV11-2 and TRBJ2-1 gives the full variable domain: EAGVAQSPRYKIIEKRQSVAFWCNPISGHATLYWYQQILGQGPKLLIQFQNNGVVDDSQLPKDRFSAERLKGVDSTLKIQPAKLEDSAVYLCASSARGNRGVQFFGPGTRLTVL.

This chain joins TRBV28 and TRBJ1-2; D is ambiguous. Trimming stripped 5 bases from V and 4 bases from J, with 8 bases between. Germline V gives CDR1 MDHEN, CDR2 SYDVKM. The CDR3 consists of 12 residues. In nucleotides, the CDR3 is TGTGCCAGCAGTCTGACGTCCTATGGCTACACCTTC. Translated: CASSLTSYGYTF.

Comments on this clone: A single base is all that separates this from a far larger clone, so a read error is likely. Other DNA variants within this sample encode the same CDR3. The chain uses TRBV30 and TRBJ2-1, with 11 bases that match TRBD2. The CDR3 sequence is 17 residues long. The germline CDR1 and CDR2 sequences are GTSNPN and SVGIG (reference sequence). CDR3 sequence (DNA): TGCGCCTGGAGTGTTTCCCCGGGGGGACTAGCGGACAATGAGCAGTTCTTC. Its protein product is CAWSVSPGGLADNEQFF.

With respect to this clone: Within the sample, other DNA sequences also encode this same CDR3. The gene calls are TRBV4-1 and TRBJ2-7, with D possibly TRBD1 on 5 matching bases. CDR1 is MGHRA and CDR2 is YSYEKL in the germline V gene. The CDR3 is made up of 14 amino acids. V was cut by 4 bases and J by 0 bases, with 10 bases left in between. CDR3 residues: CASSPDSSSYEQYF. DNA for the CDR3: TGCGCCAGCAGCCCTGACAGCAGCTCCTACGAGCAGTACTTC.

V is TRBV5-4 and J is TRBJ2-2; 8 bases fit TRBD1. CDR3 length: 14 residues. The ends lost 5 bases at V and 5 bases at J; junction bases unmatched: 5. Germline values: CDR1 SGHNT, CDR2 YYREEE (reference sequence). The CDR3 DNA reads TGTGCCAGCAGTCGGGACAGGTGGACCGGGGAGCTGTTTTTT. Translation: CASSRDRWTGELFF.

The chain recombines TRBV5-1 with TRBJ2-3; no clear D gene. This CDR3 has 14 amino acids. Trimming pared 1 base from V and 0 bases from J, leaving 6 bases between. Germline assignment: CDR1 SGHRS and CDR2 YFSETQ. The DNA for the CDR3 is TGCGCCAGCAGCTTGACAGCTAGCACAGATACGCAGTATTTT. Amino acids: CASSLTASTDTQYF.

The genes are TRBV2 and TRBJ1-5; D might be TRBD1 (6 bases). V lost 2 bases and J lost 4, with 15 bases in between. Germline CDR1 is SNHLY and CDR2 is FYNNEI. This CDR3 spans 16 amino acids. The CDR3 nucleotides read TGTGCCAGCAGTGAAAGACAGGTGCAGTCTAATCAGCCCCAGCATTTT. Translating gives CASSERQVQSNQPQHF.

Points on this clone: The same CDR3 arises from other DNA sequences in this sample as well. V is TRBV7-9 and J is TRBJ2-5, with a possible D match to TRBD1 (6 bases). This CDR3 is 13 amino acids long. The V end was cut by 1 base, the J end by 5 bases, with 8 bases between. CDR1 and CDR2 from the germline V gene are SEHNR and FQNEAQ (reference sequence). CDR3 in DNA: TGTGCCAGCAGCTTAGTGGGGGCCGAGACCCAGTACTTC. Protein sequence: CASSLVGAETQYF. Looking up the rest from reference TRBV7-9 and TRBJ2-5 gives the full variable domain: DTGVSQNPRHKITKRGQNVTFRCDPISEHNRLYWYRQTLGQGPEFLTYFQNEAQLEKSRLLSDRFSAERPKGSFSTLEIQRTEQGDSAMYLCASSLVGAETQYFGPGTRLLVL.

The V call is TRBV28, the J call TRBJ2-5; 10 nucleotides align to TRBD2. Germline lookup yields CDR1 MDHEN and CDR2 SYDVKM. V trimming: 5 bases; J trimming: 3 bases; junction bases outside the gene matches: 6. This CDR3 contains 15 residues. In nucleotides, the CDR3 is TGTGCCAGCAGTACCCGGACTAGCGGAAAAGAGACCCAGTACTTC. The encoded protein is CASSTRTSGKETQYF. Looking up the rest from reference TRBV28 and TRBJ2-5 gives the full variable domain: DVKVTQSSRYLVKRTGEKVFLECVQDMDHENMFWYRQDPGLGLRLIYFSYDVKMKEKGDIPEGYSVSREKKERFSLILESASTNQTSMYLCASSTRTSGKETQYFGPGTRLLVL.